Below, 28 T cell receptor beta chains from the same sample are listed, as sequenced in a study of blood T cells in healthy people across ages (dated by TCRdb to between 2014 and 2017). Libraries were made using 5' RACE. TCRdb shows the sequencer as Illumina HiSeq 2500. A second PCR of about 6 to 12 cycles was run with a J-beta primer mix and a sample-barcoded 5' primer. TCRdb ran its own pipeline on the public reads, namely fastp trimming at Q25 and MiXCR clone calling, and kept in-frame beta chains. Every entry covers one CDR3 protein and lists the most common genes and DNA from its rows. For this sample there are about 1.7 million distinct CDR3 sequences; approximately 28% appear just once. The ten top clones hold 6.5% to 8.5% of the sample. The sequenced sample was blood. Receptors were obtained from a woman aged 25 to 39 in good health.

Turning to this clonotype: A read error may explain this, as a much larger clone is one base away. The CDR3 nucleotides read TGCGCCAGCAGCCAAGAGTGGGACCGAAACTGCGAGCAGTACTTC. Its translation: CASSQEWDRNCEQYF. The chain carries TRBV4-1 and TRBJ2-4, with D possibly called TRBD1 or TRBD2 (5 bases each). The J call could be wrong; TRBJ2-7 is a better fit for the DNA end. Germline V CDR1 and CDR2: MGHRA, YSYEKL. The CDR3 contains 15 residues.

The CDR3 sequence is CASSSRDNSPLHF. In DNA, the CDR3 is TGTGCCAGCAGCTCTCGGGATAATTCACCCCTCCACTTT. The V call is TRBV12-3 or TRBV12-4, the J call TRBJ1-6; D not certain. The CDR3 runs 13 residues. Trimming pared 6 bases from V and 5 bases from J, leaving 8 bases between.

This clonotype showed up many times. This sequence joins TRBV15 and TRBJ2-5; no clear D. CDR1 is LNHNV, CDR2 YYDKDF, per germline (reference sequence). The CDR3 is made up of 14 amino acids. V was clipped by 0 bases and J by 2 bases, with 7 bases between them. In DNA, the CDR3 is TGTGCCACCAGCAGAGACAACGGACAAGAGACCCAGTACTTC. The encoded protein is CATSRDNGQETQYF.

The chain has TRBV5-1 and TRBJ1-2, with 8 bases that match TRBD1. The ends lost 0 bases at V and 5 bases at J; junction bases unmatched: 6. The CDR3 is 15 residues long. The V gene's germline CDR1 is SGHRS and CDR2 YFSETQ. The CDR3 nucleotides are TGCGCCAGCAGCTTGGGATCTGGGACAGGTTATGGCTACACCTTC. It encodes CASSLGSGTGYGYTF. Full variable domain (rest looked up from reference TRBV5-1 and TRBJ1-2): KAGVTQTPRYLIKTRGQQVTLSCSPISGHRSVSWYQQTPGQGLQFLFEYFSETQRNKGNFPGRFSGRQFSNSRSEMNVSTLELGDSALYLCASSLGSGTGYGYTFGSGTRLTVV.

In its sample, this clonotype was seen many times. The V and J genes are TRBV28 and TRBJ2-7; a weak D match, TRBD2 (5 bases). The germline V gene encodes CDR1 MDHEN and CDR2 SYDVKM. The CDR3 length is 16 residues. Trimming pared 5 bases from V and 5 bases from J, leaving 22 bases between. CDR3 nucleotide sequence: TGTGCCAGCAGTCTAGCTCAGGCTGGATCGGTCGACGAGCAGTACTTC. The encoded protein is CASSLAQAGSVDEQYF.

This chain connects TRBV12-3 or TRBV12-4 to TRBJ1-6; 10 bases are shared with TRBD1. The junction had 6 bases not matched to a gene; V was cut back by 2 bases and J by 14 bases. The CDR3 loop spans 14 amino acids. The CDR3 DNA follows: TGTGCCAGCAGTTTAAGGACAGGGGGAGAGACCCTCCACTTT. Translated, it gives CASSLRTGGETLHF.

In regard to this clonotype: The junction departs from germline at one end; a sequencing error may be responsible. The gene calls are TRBV5-1 and TRBJ2-3; D uncertain. Germline-derived CDR1 and CDR2 are SGHRS and YFSETQ. The CDR3 runs to 13 residues. The CDR3 loop is CASSLTRGNTQYF. DNA for the CDR3: TGTGCCAGCAGCTTAACTCGTGGCAATACGCAGTATTTT.

A remark on this clonotype: One end of the junction does not line up with germline, which may come from a read error. The J gene is TRBJ2-3, the V gene TRBV12-3 or TRBV12-4; the match to TRBD2 covers 7 bases. CDR3 size: 16 residues. The CDR3 region is CASSLPREMGADAQYF. DNA for the CDR3: TGTGCCAGCAGTCTCCCGCGGGAGATGGGAGCAGATGCGCAGTATTTT.

There are a few counts of this clonotype. The rearrangement uses TRBV5-1 and TRBJ2-1; 7 bases line up with TRBD2. Looked up from germline, CDR1 is SGHRS and CDR2 is YFSETQ. This CDR3 has 14 residues. V trimming: 2 bases; J trimming: 8 bases; junction bases outside the gene matches: 7. CDR3 sequence: CASSFPTSAYEQFF. Written as DNA, the CDR3 is TGCGCCAGCAGCTTCCCCACTAGCGCGTATGAGCAGTTCTTC.

The chain links TRBV5-6 to TRBJ1-5, with D uncertain. CDR3 size: 14 residues. The V gene lost 4 bases and the J gene lost 6 bases, with 14 bases spanning the gap. Germline V gene data show CDR1 as SGHDT and CDR2 as YYEEEE. The CDR3 bases are TGTGCCAGCAGCCGCGGCAGCTTTAGTCAGCCCCAGCATTTT. Its protein is CASSRGSFSQPQHF.

CDR3 amino acids: CASSLTSGRGIYEQFF. The CDR3 DNA sequence: TGTGCCAGCAGCTTGACTAGCGGGAGGGGGATATATGAGCAGTTCTTC. The chain uses TRBV5-8 and TRBJ2-1; TRBD2 matches 13 bases. Trimming cost V 1 base and J 8 bases; bases outside gene matches: 6. This CDR3 is built from 16 residues. CDR1 is SGHTS and CDR2 is YDEGEE in the germline V gene.

This clonotype appeared a few times. CDR3 sequence: CASSSGVGLVYEQYF. The CDR3 DNA reads as TGTGCCAGCAGTTCGGGGGTTGGACTAGTCTACGAGCAGTACTTC. The chain uses TRBV12-3 or TRBV12-4 and TRBJ2-7, with 7 bases fitting TRBD2. Trimming at V came to 4 bases and at J to 3 bases, leaving 9 bases not matched to a gene. The CDR3 is made up of 15 amino acids.

The chain combines TRBV6-6 with TRBJ1-2, with 9 bases lining up with TRBD1. After removal of 6 bases from V and 6 bases from J, the junction contained 11 bases not matched to a gene. CDR1 MNHNY and CDR2 SVGAGI come from the germline V gene (reference sequence). The CDR3 length is 15 residues. CDR3 protein: CASSLEGTGTNGYTF. DNA of the CDR3: TGTGCCAGCAGCTTGGAAGGGACAGGGACTAATGGCTACACCTTC.

The chain employs TRBV9 and TRBJ2-7; D is unresolved. The germline V gene encodes CDR1 SGDLS and CDR2 YYNGEE. The CDR3 is made up of 14 amino acids. Trimming cost V 0 bases and J 6 bases, with 13 bases left between them. The CDR3, as DNA: TGTGCCAGCAGCGTAGCCCAGGACGCCTGCGAGCAGTACTTC. Amino acids: CASSVAQDACEQYF. The full variable domain, with the rest looked up from reference TRBV9 and TRBJ2-7, is DSGVTQTPKHLITATGQRVTLRCSPRSGDLSVYWYQQSLDQGLQFLIQYYNGEERAKGNILERFSAQQFPDLHSELNLSSLELGDSALYFCASSVAQDACEQYFGPGTRLTVT.

This clonotype appeared a single time. The chain carries TRBV7-2 and TRBJ2-4; 7 bases align to TRBD2. Trimming cost V 3 bases and J 13 bases; bases outside gene matches: 12. The CDR3 covers 14 residues. Germline CDR1 is SGHTA and CDR2 is FQGNSA. The CDR3 sequence is CASSFAGAGYGQYF. Here the CDR3 DNA reads TGTGCCAGCAGCTTTGCGGGAGCTGGTTACGGGCAGTACTTC.

This chain's CDR3 is CATSDVYKGDEQYF. CDR3 DNA: TGTGCCACCAGTGATGTCTATAAGGGCGACGAGCAGTACTTC. The V gene is TRBV24-1, the J gene TRBJ2-7, with D uncertain. The CDR3 has 14 amino acids. V was trimmed by 3 bases and J by 5 bases, leaving 13 bases between them. The germline V gene has CDR1 KGHDR and CDR2 SFDVKD.

About this clonotype itself: It may be a read error: a sequence one base away is much more abundant. Since no conserved phenylalanine or tryptophan closes the CDR3, a read error is the likely cause. CDR3 sequence reads: CASSWAGDTQYC. The CDR3 DNA reads as TGTGCCAGCAGCTGGGCGGGGGATACGCAGTATTGT. J is TRBJ2-3 and V is TRBV7-2; possible D gene TRBD2, 6 bases. The CDR3 sequence is 12 residues long. Germline-derived CDR1 and CDR2 are SGHTA and FQGNSA. V was shortened by 4 bases and J by 6 bases, with 8 bases between the two germline ends.

This chain connects TRBV29-1 to TRBJ2-1; D ambiguous. CDR1 and CDR2 (germline): SQVTM, ANQGSEA. V lost 3 bases and J 8 bases, leaving 11 bases between the germline ends. The CDR3 runs to 12 residues. In nucleotides, the CDR3 is TGCAGCGTTGATCCCGGTGGCCATGAGCAGTTCTTC. As protein: CSVDPGGHEQFF.

This clonotype occurred a few times. This sequence joins TRBV20-1 and TRBJ2-4; D not certain. Trimming took 4 bases from V and 0 from J, leaving 13 bases between them. The CDR3 is made up of 15 amino acids. Germline CDR1 is DFQATT and CDR2 is SNEGSKA (reference sequence). The CDR3 protein is CSAIEVGIAKNIQYF. CDR3 in DNA: TGCAGTGCTATAGAAGTGGGTATAGCCAAAAACATTCAGTACTTC.

As for this clonotype: A much larger clonotype is one base distant, so this may be a read error. DNA of the CDR3: TGTGCCGGCAGCTTCCAGGGGGGGTTAGAAAAGCAGTTCTTC. Its protein is CAGSFQGGLEKQFF. The chain joins TRBV5-5 to TRBJ2-1, with D perhaps being TRBD1 or TRBD2 (7 bases each). Germline CDR1 and CDR2: SGHKS and YYEKEE (reference sequence). The CDR3 runs to 14 residues.

This clonotype has more than one count but fewer than ten. In DNA form, the CDR3 reads TGTGCCAGCAGTTATGAGAGCTCCTATAATTCACCCCTCCACTTT. Translating gives CASSYESSYNSPLHF. The chain is built from TRBV6-6 and TRBJ1-6; no clear D gene. This CDR3 is 15 amino acids long. V was trimmed by 3 bases and J by 0 bases, leaving 6 bases between them. Germline V gene sequence: CDR1 MNHNY, CDR2 SVGAGI (reference sequence).

This clonotype was found a few times. A much larger clone lies a single base off, so this may be a read error. The rearrangement uses TRBV3-1 and TRBJ2-1; 9 bases align to TRBD2. The CDR3 has 14 amino acids. After removal of 4 bases from V and 6 bases from J, the junction contained 4 bases not matched to a gene. CDR1 LGHDT and CDR2 YNNKEL come from the germline V gene (reference sequence). CDR3 nucleotides: TGTGCCAGCAGCCGGGGACTAGCAGTCAATGAGCAGTTCTTC. This gives the protein CASSRGLAVNEQFF.

With respect to this clonotype: One base away lies a much larger clone, so this may be a sequencing read error. The chain joins TRBV20-1 to TRBJ2-7; TRBD2 matches 12 bases. This CDR3 is 14 amino acids long. Germline CDR1 is DFQATT and CDR2 is SNEGSKA (reference sequence). The CDR3 nucleotides read TGCGGGGGACTAGCGGGCCTAGCCAAAAACATTCGGTACTTC. This translates into CGGLAGLAKNIRYF.

This clonotype was detected many times. The V call is TRBV12-5, the J call TRBJ2-7; D is uncertain. The ends were cut back, 1 base at V and 4 bases at J, with 5 bases in the middle. Per germline, CDR1 LGHNT and CDR2 FRNRAP. This CDR3 has 12 residues. The CDR3: CASGLGSYEQYF. The CDR3, as DNA: TGTGCTAGTGGTTTGGGGAGTTACGAGCAGTACTTC.

This clonotype was counted many times. J is TRBJ2-7 and V is TRBV18; the match to TRBD2 covers 7 bases. CDR1 and CDR2 (germline): KGHSH, LQKENI. J lost 3 bases, V lost 3 bases, and 8 bases had no gene match. The CDR3 is 15 amino acids. The CDR3 DNA follows: TGTGCCAGCTCACCGAATCCTAGCGGAGACTACGAGCAGTACTTC. Amino acids: CASSPNPSGDYEQYF.

To note about this clonotype: This may be a read error, as it is one base from a much larger clone. The gene calls are TRBV6-1 and TRBJ2-6, with a weak D call TRBD1 (5 bases). The CDR3 runs 15 residues. CDR1 is MNHNS and CDR2 is SASEGT in the germline V gene. The CDR3 DNA sequence: TGTGCCAGCGCCTTGGGCGGCGCTGGGGCCAACGTCCGGACTTTC. It is translated as CASALGGAGANVRTF.

This clonotype was seen a handful of times. V is TRBV10-1 and J is TRBJ2-5, with TRBD2 as a possible D gene (5 bases). The germline V gene encodes CDR1 WNHNN and CDR2 SYGVQD (reference sequence). CDR3 size: 18 residues. Trimming shortened V by 0 bases and J by 3 bases, and 20 bases separated the two germline ends. The CDR3 nucleotides are TGCGCCAGCAGTGAGTCCACAATGAGGGATCCCAAGAAAGAGACCCAGTACTTC. Translating gives CASSESTMRDPKKETQYF.

The CDR3 DNA follows: TGTGCCAGTGGTCGAGGTACGGAGACCCAGTACTTC. Translated: CASGRGTETQYF. J is TRBJ2-5 and V is TRBV19; D gene ambiguous. V lost 8 bases, J lost 5 bases, and 12 bases lay in between. Germline lookup yields CDR1 LNHDA and CDR2 SQIVND (reference sequence). This CDR3 is built from 12 residues.